This TCR beta chain is from a study of follicular helper T cells after annual influenza vaccination. TCRB was sequenced at Survey level resolution. Clones were sequenced by immunoSEQ multiplex PCR, and TCRdb holds only the in-frame ones, with some missing. The sample holds about 15,000 clones, 78% seen once. Time point here: 2014-2015 season, pre-vaccination. No donor had influenza vaccine in the prior 6 months; all lived in the community. CDR1 and CDR2 from the germline V gene are SGHTA and FQGTGA. V was clipped by 5 bases and J by 4 bases, with 11 bases between them. The CDR3 runs 13 residues. Source: CXCR5- memory CD4+ T cells sorted from blood, taken on the day of influenza vaccination. The chain recombines TRBV7-3 with TRBJ1-1; D gene unclear. This receptor was identified in an adult who received the influenza vaccine. The DNA for the CDR3 is TGTGCCAGCAGCATAGCCAGAAGCACTGAAGCTTTCTTT. Its protein product is CASSIARSTEAFF.